The clone carrying this TCR beta chain occurred a few times. No antigen is known for it. The sample is drawn from a study of beta chain features in type 1 diabetes. Germline loops: CDR1 LGHNA, CDR2 YNFKEQ. With 3 bases clipped from V and 6 bases from J, the junction kept 4 bases outside the gene matches. There are 15 residues in the CDR3. Expressed TCRB transcripts were sequenced because the isolated RNA had all been reverse transcribed beforehand. Generated by immunoSEQ multiplex PCR, the TCRdb table keeps only in-frame clones and is missing some. The sample has around 100,000 clones; 25% to 35% are singletons. Study-wide results and limits: A moderate, significant TCRB CDR3 shortening appeared in type 1 diabetes across four CD4+ subsets.

The J gene is TRBJ2-1, the V gene TRBV4-2; 11 nucleotides match TRBD2. The receptor was derived from a young woman with type 1 diabetes. Sequenced: central memory CD4+ T cells from blood. The CDR3 loop reads CASSHGLAGLNEQFF. CDR3 sequence (DNA): TGTGCCAGCAGCCACGGACTAGCGGGCCTCAATGAGCAGTTCTTC.